The entry below describes one T cell receptor (beta chain). TCRdb keeps only in-frame clones here, not all; method: immunoSEQ multiplex PCR. Seen here are 9,300 or so clones, around 80% observed once, and the top ten hold around 3.5%. The time point denotes: 2014-2015 season, 7 days after vaccination. Adults were given seasonal inactivated influenza vaccine, and blood CD4 subsets were sorted before and after vaccination. This sample was included in a study of follicular helper T cells after annual influenza vaccination. V lost 1 base to trimming and J lost 2 bases, with 12 bases between them. CDR3 length equals 15 residues. CDR1 is SGHAT and CDR2 is FQNNGV in the germline V gene.

The sequence was obtained from an adult who received the influenza vaccine. The chain joins TRBV11-2 to TRBJ2-7, with D uncertain. The input for sequencing was CXCR5+ CD38- circulating T follicular helper cells from blood, taken 7 days after influenza vaccination. Subset indicated: circulating Tfh, non-naive CD4+CXCR5+PD-1+ (ICOS+CD38+ or ICOS-CD38-). CDR3 nucleotide sequence: TGTGCCAGCAGCTTAGGCAGGAACCCGACCTACGAGCAGTACTTC. Protein: CASSLGRNPTYEQYF.